The clone carrying this T cell receptor (beta chain) was seen a few times. Its matching antigen is unknown. This sample stems from a study of beta chain features in type 1 diabetes. Study-wide findings and caveats: Moderate yet significant TCRB CDR3 shortening was seen in Type 1 diabetes patients in all four CD4+ subsets.

Every isolated RNA sample was fully reverse transcribed, so sequencing captured expressed TCRB transcripts. Data came from immunoSEQ multiplex PCR; TCRdb stores just in-frame clones and leaves some out. The sample consists of around 250,000 clones, around 24% of them appearing once. CDR3 size: 14 residues. Per germline, CDR1 SGHDT and CDR2 YYEEEE. V shed 4 bases and J 4 bases; nucleotides not matched to a gene: 4. The V call is TRBV5-6, the J call TRBJ1-2; 10 nucleotides align to TRBD1. The sample was naive CD4+ T cells from blood. The clonotype was recovered from a woman aged 30 to 39 with type 1 diabetes. The CDR3 is CASSGTGVGYGYTF. The DNA of the CDR3 is TGTGCCAGCAGCGGGACAGGGGTCGGCTATGGCTACACCTTC.